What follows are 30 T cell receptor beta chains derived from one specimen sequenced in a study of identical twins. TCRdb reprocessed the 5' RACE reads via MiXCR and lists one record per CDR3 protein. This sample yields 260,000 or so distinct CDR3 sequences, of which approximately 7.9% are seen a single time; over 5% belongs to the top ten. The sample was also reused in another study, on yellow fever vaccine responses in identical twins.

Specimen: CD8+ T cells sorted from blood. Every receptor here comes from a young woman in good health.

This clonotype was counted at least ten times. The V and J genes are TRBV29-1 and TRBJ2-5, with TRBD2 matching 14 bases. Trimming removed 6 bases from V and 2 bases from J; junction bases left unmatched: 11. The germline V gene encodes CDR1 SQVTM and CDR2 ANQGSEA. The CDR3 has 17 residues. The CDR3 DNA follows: TGCAGCGTGGTAACCGGGACTAGCGGGAGTCAGCAAGAGACCCAGTACTTC. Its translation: CSVVTGTSGSQQETQYF.

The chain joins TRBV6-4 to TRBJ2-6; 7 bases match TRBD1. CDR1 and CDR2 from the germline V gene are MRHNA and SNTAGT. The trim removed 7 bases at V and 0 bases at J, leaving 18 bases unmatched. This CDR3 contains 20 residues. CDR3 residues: CASMLPPGQRGRSGANVLTF. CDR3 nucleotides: TGTGCCAGCATGCTACCCCCGGGACAGCGCGGCCGCTCTGGGGCCAACGTCCTGACTTTC.

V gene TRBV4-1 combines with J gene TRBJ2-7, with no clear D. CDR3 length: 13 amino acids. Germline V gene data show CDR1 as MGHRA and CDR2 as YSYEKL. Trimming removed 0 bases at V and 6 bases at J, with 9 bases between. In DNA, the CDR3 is TGCGCCAGCAGCCAAGATCCCGGACGCGAGCAGTACGTC. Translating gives CASSQDPGREQYV.

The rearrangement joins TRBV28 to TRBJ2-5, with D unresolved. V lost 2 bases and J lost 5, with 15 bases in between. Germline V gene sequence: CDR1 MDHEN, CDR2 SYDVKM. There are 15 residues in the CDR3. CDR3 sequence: CASSLGSSLGETQYF. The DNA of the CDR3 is TGTGCCAGCAGTTTAGGTAGTTCCCTGGGGGAGACCCAGTACTTC.

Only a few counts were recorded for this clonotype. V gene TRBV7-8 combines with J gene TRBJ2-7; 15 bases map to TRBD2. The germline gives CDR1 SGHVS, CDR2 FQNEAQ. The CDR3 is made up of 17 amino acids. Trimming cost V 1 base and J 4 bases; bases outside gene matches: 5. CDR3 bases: TGTGCCAGCAGCTTAGGGACTAGCGGGAGGGGGGGTTACGAGCAGTACTTC. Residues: CASSLGTSGRGGYEQYF.

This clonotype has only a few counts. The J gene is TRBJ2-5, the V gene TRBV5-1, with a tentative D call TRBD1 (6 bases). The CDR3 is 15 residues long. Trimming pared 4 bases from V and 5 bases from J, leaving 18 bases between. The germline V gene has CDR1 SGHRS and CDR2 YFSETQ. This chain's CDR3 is CASSQRTGIRETQYF. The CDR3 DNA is TGCGCCAGCAGCCAACGTACAGGGATCCGGGAGACCCAGTACTTC.

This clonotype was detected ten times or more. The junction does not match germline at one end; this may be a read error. CDR3 nucleotides: TGTGCCAGCAGTTACTCGGGAGGGGAACTGTTTTTT. Translating it yields CASSYSGGELFF. The rearrangement links TRBV6-5 to TRBJ2-2, with TRBD2 matching over 7 bases. CDR3 length: 12 residues. The germline V gene encodes CDR1 MNHEY and CDR2 SVGAGI.

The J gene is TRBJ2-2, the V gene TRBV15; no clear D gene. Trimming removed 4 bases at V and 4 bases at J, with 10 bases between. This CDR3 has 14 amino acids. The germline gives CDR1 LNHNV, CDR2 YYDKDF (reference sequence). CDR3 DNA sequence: TGTGCCACCAGCACTCCCGTGGGCACCGGGGAGCTGTTTTTT. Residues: CATSTPVGTGELFF.

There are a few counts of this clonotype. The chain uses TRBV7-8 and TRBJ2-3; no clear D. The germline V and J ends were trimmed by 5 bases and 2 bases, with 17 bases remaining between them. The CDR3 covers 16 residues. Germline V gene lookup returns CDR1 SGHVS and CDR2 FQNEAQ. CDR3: CASSHAPLRTTDTQYF. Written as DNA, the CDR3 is TGTGCCAGCAGCCACGCCCCCCTCCGGACCACAGATACGCAGTATTTT.

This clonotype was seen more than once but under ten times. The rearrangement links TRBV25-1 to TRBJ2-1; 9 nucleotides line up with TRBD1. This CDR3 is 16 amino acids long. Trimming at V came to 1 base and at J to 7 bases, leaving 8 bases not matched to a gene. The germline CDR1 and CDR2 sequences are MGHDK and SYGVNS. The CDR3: CASSELGTGRGNEQFF. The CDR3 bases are TGTGCCAGCAGTGAATTGGGGACAGGGCGGGGGAATGAGCAGTTCTTC.

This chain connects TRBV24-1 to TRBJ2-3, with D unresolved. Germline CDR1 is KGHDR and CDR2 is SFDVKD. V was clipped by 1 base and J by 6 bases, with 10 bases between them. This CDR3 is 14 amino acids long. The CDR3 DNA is TGTGCCACCAGTGATTTACCGATATCTGATACGCAGTATTTT. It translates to CATSDLPISDTQYF.

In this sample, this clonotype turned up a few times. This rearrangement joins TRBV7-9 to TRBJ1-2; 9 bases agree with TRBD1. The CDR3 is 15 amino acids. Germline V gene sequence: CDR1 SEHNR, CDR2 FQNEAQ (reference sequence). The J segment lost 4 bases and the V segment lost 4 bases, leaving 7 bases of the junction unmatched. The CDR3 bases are TGTGCCAGCAGCTCTCGACAGGGGGTAATCTATGGCTACACCTTC. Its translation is CASSSRQGVIYGYTF. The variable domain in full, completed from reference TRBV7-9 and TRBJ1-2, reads DTGVSQNPRHKITKRGQNVTFRCDPISEHNRLYWYRQTLGQGPEFLTYFQNEAQLEKSRLLSDRFSAERPKGSFSTLEIQRTEQGDSAMYLCASSSRQGVIYGYTFGSGTRLTVV.

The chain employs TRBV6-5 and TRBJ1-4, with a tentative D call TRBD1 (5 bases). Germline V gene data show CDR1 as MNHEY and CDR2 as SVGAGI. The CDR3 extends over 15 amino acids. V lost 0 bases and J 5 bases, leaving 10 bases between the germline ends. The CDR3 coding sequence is TGTGCCAGCAGTTACTCAACGGGACCCAATGAAAAACTGTTTTTT. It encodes CASSYSTGPNEKLFF.

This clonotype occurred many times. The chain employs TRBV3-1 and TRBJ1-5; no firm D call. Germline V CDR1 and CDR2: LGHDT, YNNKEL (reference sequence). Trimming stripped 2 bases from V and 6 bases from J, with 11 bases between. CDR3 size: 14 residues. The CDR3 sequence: CASSQKDVRQPQHF. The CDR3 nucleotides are TGTGCCAGCAGCCAAAAGGACGTTCGTCAGCCCCAGCATTTT.

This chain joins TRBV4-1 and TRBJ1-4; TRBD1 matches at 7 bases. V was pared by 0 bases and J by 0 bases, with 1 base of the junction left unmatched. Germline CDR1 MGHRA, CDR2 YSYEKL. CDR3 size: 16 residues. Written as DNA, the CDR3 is TGCGCCAGCAGCCAAGAGGGGACAGCAACTAATGAAAAACTGTTTTTT. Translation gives CASSQEGTATNEKLFF.

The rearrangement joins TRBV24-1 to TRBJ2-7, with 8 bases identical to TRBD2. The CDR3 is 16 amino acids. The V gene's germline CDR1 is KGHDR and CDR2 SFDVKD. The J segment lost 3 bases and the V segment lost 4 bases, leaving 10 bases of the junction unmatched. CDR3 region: CATSDVGSSGIYEQYF. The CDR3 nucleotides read TGTGCCACCAGTGACGTAGGGAGTAGCGGGATCTACGAGCAGTACTTC.

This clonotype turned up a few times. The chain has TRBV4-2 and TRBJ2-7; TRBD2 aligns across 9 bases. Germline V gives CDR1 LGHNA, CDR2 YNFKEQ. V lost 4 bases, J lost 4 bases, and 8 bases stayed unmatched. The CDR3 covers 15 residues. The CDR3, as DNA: TGTGCCAGCAGCCCGGACAGTAGCGGGGGTTACGAGCAGTACGTC. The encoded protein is CASSPDSSGGYEQYV.

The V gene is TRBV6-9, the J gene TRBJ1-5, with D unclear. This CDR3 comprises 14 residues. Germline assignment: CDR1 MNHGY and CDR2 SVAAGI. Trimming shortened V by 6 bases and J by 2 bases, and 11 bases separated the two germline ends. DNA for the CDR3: TGTGCCAGCAGATACCGGTTGGGCAATCAGCCCCAGCATTTT. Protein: CASRYRLGNQPQHF.

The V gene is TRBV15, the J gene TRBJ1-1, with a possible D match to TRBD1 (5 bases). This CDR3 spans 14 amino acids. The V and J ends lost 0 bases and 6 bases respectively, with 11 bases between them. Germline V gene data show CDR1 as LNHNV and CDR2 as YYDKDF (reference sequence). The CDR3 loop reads CATSRDLGVPEAFF. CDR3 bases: TGTGCCACCAGCAGAGATCTGGGGGTTCCTGAAGCTTTCTTT.

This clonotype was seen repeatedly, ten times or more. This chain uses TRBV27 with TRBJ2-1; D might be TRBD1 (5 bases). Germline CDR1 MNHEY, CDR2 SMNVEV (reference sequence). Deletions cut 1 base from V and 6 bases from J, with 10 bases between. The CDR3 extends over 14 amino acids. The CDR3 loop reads CASSLWQGLNEQFF. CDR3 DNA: TGTGCCAGCAGTTTATGGCAGGGCCTCAATGAGCAGTTCTTC.

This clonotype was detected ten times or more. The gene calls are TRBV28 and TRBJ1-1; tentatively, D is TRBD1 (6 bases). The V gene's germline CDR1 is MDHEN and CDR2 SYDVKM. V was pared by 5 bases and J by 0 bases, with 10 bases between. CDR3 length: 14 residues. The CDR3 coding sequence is TGTGCCAGCAGTCCCAGGACAGTGAACACTGAAGCTTTCTTT. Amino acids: CASSPRTVNTEAFF.

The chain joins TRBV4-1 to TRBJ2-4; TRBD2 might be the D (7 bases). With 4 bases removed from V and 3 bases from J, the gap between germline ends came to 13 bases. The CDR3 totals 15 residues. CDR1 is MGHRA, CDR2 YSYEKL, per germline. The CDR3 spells CASSPGGGGKNIQYF. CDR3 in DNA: TGCGCCAGCAGCCCGGGGGGCGGCGGCAAAAACATTCAGTACTTC.

The CDR3 is CKQGICTDTQYF. The CDR3 DNA reads TGTAAGCAGGGAATATGCACAGATACGCAGTATTTT. This sequence joins TRBV28 and TRBJ2-3; D is perhaps TRBD1 (5 bases). The CDR3 length is 12 residues. CDR1 is MDHEN and CDR2 is SYDVKM in the germline V gene.

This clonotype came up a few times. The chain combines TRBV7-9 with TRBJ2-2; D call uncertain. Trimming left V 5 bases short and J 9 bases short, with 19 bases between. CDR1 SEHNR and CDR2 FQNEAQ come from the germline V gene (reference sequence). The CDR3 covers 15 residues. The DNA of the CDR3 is TGTGCCAGCAGCCGGAGCGTGGGAAATACCAGGGAGCTGTTTTTT. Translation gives CASSRSVGNTRELFF.

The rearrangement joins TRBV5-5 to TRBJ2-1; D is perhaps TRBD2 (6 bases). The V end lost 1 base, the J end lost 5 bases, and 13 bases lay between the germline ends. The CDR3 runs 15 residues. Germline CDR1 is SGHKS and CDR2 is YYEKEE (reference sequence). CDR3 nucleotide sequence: TGTGCCAGCAGCTTGTATTGGGGCGGGAACAATGAGCAGTTCTTC. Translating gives CASSLYWGGNNEQFF.

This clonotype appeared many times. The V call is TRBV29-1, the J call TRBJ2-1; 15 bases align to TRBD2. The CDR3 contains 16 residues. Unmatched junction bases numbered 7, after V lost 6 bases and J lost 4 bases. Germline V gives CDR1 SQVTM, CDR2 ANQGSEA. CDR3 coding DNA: TGCAGCGTCTCGGGACTAGCGGGGGGCCCATACAATGAGCAGTTCTTC. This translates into CSVSGLAGGPYNEQFF.

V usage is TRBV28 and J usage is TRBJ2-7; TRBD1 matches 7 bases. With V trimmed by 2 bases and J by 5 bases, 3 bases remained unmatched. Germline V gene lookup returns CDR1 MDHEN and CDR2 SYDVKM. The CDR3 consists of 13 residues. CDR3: CASSLGTDNEQYV. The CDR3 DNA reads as TGTGCCAGCAGTTTAGGGACAGATAACGAGCAGTACGTC.

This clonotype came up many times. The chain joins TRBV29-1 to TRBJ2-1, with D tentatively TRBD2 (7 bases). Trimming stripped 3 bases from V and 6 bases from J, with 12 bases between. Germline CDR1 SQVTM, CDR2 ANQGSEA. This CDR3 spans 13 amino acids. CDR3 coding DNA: TGCAGCGTTGAGGGGGGGGGCCCCAATGAGCAGTTCTTC. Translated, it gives CSVEGGGPNEQFF.

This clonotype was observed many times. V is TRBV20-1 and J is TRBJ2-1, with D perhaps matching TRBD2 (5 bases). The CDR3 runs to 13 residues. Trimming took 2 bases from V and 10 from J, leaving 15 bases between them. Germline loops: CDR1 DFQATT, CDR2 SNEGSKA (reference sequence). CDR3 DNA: TGCAGTGCTAGATCCCCAAGCGGCAGCGAGCAGTTCTTC. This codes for CSARSPSGSEQFF.

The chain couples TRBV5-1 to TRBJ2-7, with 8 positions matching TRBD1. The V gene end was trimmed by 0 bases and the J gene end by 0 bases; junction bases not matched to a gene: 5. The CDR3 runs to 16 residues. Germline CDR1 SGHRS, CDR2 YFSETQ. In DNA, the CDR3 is TGCGCCAGCAGCTTGGCCCGGACAGGGAGCTCCTACGAGCAGTACTTC. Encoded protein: CASSLARTGSSYEQYF.